This paragraph covers one TCR beta chain sequence. Its target is not known. Amplification targeted TCR beta CDR3 regions from RNA transcripts. Using the HTBI primer set, a first-round RT-PCR was run on the TCR CDR3. TCRdb re-called the multiplex PCR reads with MiXCR, one entry per CDR3 protein. Here the sample spans around 110,000 distinct CDR3 sequences, about 17% being singletons. This entry comes from a study of T cells in Graves' hyperthyroidism and ophthalmopathy. Using 10 ml of fresh peripheral blood, PBMCs were prepared. Study-wide results and caveats: A model built on 13 V-J features separated ophthalmopathy from stable hyperthyroidism.

V was trimmed by 5 bases and J by 0 bases, leaving 11 bases between them. The CDR3 has 15 amino acids. Germline V CDR1 and CDR2: LNHDA, SQIVND (reference sequence). This chain links TRBV19 with TRBJ1-5; no definite D call. Material: blood. The TCR originated in a woman in her fifties or sixties with Graves' hyperthyroidism. CDR3: CASSPGPFSNQPQHF. The CDR3 coding sequence is TGTGCCAGTAGTCCTGGGCCTTTTAGCAATCAGCCCCAGCATTTT.